This T cell receptor beta chain came from a study of cytomegalovirus exposure and HLA in healthy donors. Study-level findings and limits: The study put some 160 TCR beta chains on its list as cytomegalovirus-associated. Rarity held for most TCR sequences, but there were some public TCRs that occurred in many donors. According to a later analysis, TCR clusters from the first cohort tended to co-occur in the 120 or so validation repertoires.

Here immunoSEQ multiplex PCR was the method, and the copy in TCRdb shows in-frame clones only, minus some. The sample includes 250,000 to 300,000 clones, 70% to 90% seen only once; the top ten take roughly 0.99%. On this clone itself: Its antigen is not known.

Donors came from a validation cohort of approximately 110 subjects, distinct from the first 666-subject cohort. Germline CDR1 is SNHLY and CDR2 is FYNNEI. The V and J ends lost 3 bases and 4 bases respectively, with 2 bases between them. The CDR3 has 11 amino acids. This receptor was obtained from a young woman in good health and CMV-seronegative. This rearrangement joins TRBV2 to TRBJ2-3, with D unresolved. The sample was PBMCs. The CDR3 coding sequence is TGTGCCAGCAGTGACTCAGATACGCAGTATTTT. Its translation: CASSDSDTQYF.